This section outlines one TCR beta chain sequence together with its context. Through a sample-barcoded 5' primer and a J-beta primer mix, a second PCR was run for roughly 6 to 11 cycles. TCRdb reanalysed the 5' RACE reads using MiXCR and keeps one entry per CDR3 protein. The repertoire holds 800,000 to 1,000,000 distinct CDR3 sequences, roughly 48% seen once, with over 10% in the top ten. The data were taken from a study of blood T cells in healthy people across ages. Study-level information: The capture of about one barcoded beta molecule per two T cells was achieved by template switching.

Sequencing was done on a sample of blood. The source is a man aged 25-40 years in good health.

In nucleotides, the CDR3 is TGTGCCATCAGTGGCTCTAGCGGGGGGGCGGCAGATACGCAGTATTTT. Translation: CAISGSSGGAADTQYF. The chain employs TRBV10-3 and TRBJ2-3; TRBD2 aligns across 12 bases. The V gene end was trimmed by 4 bases and the J gene end by 4 bases; junction bases not matched to a gene: 6. CDR3 length equals 16 residues. Germline V gene lookup returns CDR1 ENHRY and CDR2 SYGVKD.